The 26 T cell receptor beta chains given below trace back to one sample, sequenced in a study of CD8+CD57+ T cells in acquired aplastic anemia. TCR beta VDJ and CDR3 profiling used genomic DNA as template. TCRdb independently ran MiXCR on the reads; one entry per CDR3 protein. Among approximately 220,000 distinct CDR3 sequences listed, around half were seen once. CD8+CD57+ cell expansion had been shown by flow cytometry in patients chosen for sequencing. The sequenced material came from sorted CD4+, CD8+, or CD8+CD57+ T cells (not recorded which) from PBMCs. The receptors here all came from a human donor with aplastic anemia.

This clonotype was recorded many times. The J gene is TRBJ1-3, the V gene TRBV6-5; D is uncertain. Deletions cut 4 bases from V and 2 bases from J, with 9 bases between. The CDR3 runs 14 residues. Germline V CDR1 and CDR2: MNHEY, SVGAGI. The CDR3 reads CASSLTRTGNTIYF. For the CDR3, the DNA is TGTGCCAGCAGTTTGACAAGGACTGGAAACACCATATATTTT.

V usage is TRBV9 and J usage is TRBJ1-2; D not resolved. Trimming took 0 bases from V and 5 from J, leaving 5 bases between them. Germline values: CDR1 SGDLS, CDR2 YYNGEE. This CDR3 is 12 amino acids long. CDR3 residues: CASSVVQYGYTF. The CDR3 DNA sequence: TGTGCCAGCAGCGTAGTTCAGTATGGCTACACCTTC.

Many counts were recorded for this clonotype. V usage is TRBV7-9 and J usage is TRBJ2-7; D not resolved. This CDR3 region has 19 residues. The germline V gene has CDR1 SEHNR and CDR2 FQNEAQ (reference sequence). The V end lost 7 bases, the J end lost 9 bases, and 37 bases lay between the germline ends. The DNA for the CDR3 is TGTGCCAGCACCCCAGTTACCGACCCGAGAACTGAGGACCGTTTGTGGCAGTACTTC. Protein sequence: CASTPVTDPRTEDRLWQYF.

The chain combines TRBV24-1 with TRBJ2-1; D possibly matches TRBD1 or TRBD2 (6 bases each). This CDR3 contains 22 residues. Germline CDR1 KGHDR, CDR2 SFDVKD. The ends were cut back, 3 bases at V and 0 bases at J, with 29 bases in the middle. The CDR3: CATSDHTQQEGGEGVSYNEQFF. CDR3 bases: TGTGCCACCAGTGATCATACCCAACAAGAGGGGGGCGAGGGGGTCTCCTACAATGAGCAGTTCTTC.

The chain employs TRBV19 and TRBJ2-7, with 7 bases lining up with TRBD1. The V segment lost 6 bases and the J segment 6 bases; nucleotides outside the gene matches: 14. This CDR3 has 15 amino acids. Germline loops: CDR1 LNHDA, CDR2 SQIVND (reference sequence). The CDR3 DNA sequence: TGTGCCAGTAGGCAGGAACAGGGGATATTGAGCGAGCAGTACTTC. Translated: CASRQEQGILSEQYF. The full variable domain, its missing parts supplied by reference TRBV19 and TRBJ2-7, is DGGITQSPKYLFRKEGQNVTLSCEQNLNHDAMYWYRQDPGQGLRLIYYSQIVNDFQKGDIAEGYSVSREKKESFPLTVTSAQKNPTAFYLCASRQEQGILSEQYFGPGTRLTVT.

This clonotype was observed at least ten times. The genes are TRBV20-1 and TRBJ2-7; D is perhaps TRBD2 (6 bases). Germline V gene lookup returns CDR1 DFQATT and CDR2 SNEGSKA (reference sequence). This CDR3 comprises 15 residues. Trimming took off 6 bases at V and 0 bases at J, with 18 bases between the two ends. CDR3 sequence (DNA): TGCAGTGCCCCAAATTTAGCGGAGCCCTCCTACGAGCAGTACTTC. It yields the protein CSAPNLAEPSYEQYF.

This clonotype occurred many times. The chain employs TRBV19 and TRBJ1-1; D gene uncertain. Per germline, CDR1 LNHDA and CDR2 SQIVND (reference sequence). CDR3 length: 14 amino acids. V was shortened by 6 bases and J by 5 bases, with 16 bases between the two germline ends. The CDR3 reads CASSQDPRGTEAFF. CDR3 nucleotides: TGTGCCAGTAGCCAGGATCCGCGCGGGACTGAAGCTTTCTTT.

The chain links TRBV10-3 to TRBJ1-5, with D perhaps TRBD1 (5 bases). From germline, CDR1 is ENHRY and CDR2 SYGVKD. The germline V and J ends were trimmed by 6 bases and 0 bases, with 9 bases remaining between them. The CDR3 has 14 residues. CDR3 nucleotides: TGTGCCATCAGCGGGGACTCTAGCAATCAGCCCCAGCATTTT. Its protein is CAISGDSSNQPQHF.

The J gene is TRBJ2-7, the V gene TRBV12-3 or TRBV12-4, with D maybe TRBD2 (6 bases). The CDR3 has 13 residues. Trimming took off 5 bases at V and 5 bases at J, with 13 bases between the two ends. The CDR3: CASSRTGVHEQYV. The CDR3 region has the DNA TGTGCCAGCAGTCGGACGGGGGTCCACGAGCAGTACGTC.

CDR3 residues: CSARDGGGEQFF. The CDR3 bases are TGCAGTGCTAGAGATGGGGGGGGCGAGCAGTTCTTC. The chain combines TRBV20-1 with TRBJ2-1; a possible D gene is TRBD2 (7 bases). V was trimmed by 0 bases and J by 10 bases, leaving 10 bases between them. Germline V gene data show CDR1 as DFQATT and CDR2 as SNEGSKA (reference sequence). The CDR3 consists of 12 residues.

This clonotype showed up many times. CDR3 coding DNA: TGTGCCAGCAGCTCCCCCCAGTCCACCGGGGAGCTGTTTTTT. Translated: CASSSPQSTGELFF. The genes are TRBV7-9 and TRBJ2-2; D is ambiguous. Trimming stripped 4 bases from V and 4 bases from J, with 10 bases between. This CDR3 is 14 amino acids long. The V gene's germline CDR1 is SEHNR and CDR2 FQNEAQ (reference sequence).

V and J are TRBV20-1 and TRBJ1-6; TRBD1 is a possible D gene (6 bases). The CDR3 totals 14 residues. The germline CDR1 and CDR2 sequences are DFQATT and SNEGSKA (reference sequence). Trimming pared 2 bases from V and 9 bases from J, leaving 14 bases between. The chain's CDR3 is CSARRGDSLSPLHF. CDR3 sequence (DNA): TGCAGTGCTAGAAGGGGGGATAGCCTTTCACCCCTCCACTTT.

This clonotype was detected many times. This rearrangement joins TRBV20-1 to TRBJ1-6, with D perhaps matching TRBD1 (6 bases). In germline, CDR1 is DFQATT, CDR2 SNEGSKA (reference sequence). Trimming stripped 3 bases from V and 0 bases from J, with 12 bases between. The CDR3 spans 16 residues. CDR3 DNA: TGCAGTGCTAGGGACAGACCCAGCTCCTATAATTCACCCCTCCACTTT. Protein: CSARDRPSSYNSPLHF.

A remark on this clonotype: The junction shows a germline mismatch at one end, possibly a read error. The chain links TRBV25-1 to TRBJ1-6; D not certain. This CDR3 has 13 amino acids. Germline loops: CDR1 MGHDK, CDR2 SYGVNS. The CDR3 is CASRGSNNSPLHF. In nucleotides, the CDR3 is TGTGCCAGCAGAGGCTCCAATAATTCACCCCTCCACTTT. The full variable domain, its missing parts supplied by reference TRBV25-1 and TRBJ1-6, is EADIYQTPRYLVIGTGKKITLECSQTMGHDKMYWYQQDPGMELHLIHYSYGVNSTEKGDLSSESTVSRIRTEHFPLTLESARPSHTSQYLCASRGSNNSPLHFGNGTRLTVT.

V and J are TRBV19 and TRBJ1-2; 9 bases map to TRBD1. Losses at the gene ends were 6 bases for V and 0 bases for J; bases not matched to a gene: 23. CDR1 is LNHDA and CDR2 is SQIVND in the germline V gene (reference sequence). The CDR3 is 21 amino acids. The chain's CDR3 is CASSPSDLYRDRARPNYGYTF. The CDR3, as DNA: TGTGCCAGTAGCCCATCCGATTTATACCGGGACAGGGCACGGCCTAACTATGGCTACACCTTC.

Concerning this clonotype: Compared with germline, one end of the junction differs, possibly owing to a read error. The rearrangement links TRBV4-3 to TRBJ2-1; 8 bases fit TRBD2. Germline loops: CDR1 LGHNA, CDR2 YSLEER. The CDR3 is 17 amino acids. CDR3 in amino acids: CASGQDHGTRPDREQFF. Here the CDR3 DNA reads TGCGCCAGCGGCCAGGACCACGGGACTAGACCCGATCGGGAGCAGTTCTTC.

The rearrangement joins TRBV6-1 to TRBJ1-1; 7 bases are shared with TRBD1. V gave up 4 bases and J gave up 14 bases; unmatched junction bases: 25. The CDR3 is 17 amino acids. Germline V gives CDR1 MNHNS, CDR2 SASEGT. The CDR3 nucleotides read TGTGCCAGCAGTGTAAACAGGGGACTAGCGATCTACAATGAGCAGTTCTTT. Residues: CASSVNRGLAIYNEQFF.

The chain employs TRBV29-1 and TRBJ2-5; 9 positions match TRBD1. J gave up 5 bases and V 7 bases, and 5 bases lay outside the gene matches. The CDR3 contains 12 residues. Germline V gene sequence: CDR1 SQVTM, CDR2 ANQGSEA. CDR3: CSAGTGMETQYF. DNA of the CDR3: TGCAGCGCTGGGACAGGGATGGAGACCCAGTACTTC. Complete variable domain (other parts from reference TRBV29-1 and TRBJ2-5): SAVISQKPSRDICQRGTSLTIQCQVDSQVTMMFWYRQQPGQSLTLIATANQGSEATYESGFVIDKFPISRPNLTFSTLTVSNMSPEDSSIYLCSAGTGMETQYFGPGTRLLVL.

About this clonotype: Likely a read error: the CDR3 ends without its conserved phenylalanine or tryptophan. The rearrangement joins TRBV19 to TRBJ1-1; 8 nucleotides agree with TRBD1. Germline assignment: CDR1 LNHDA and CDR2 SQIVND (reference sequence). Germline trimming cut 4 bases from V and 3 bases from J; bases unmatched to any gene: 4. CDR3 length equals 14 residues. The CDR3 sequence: CASSTGQVHTEAFL. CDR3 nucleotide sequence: TGTGCCAGTAGTACGGGACAGGTCCACACTGAAGCTTTCTTA.

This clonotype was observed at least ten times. The DNA for the CDR3 is TGTGCTAGTGCCAGCGGGCATCCCCAAGAGACCCAGTACTTC. Translated, it gives CASASGHPQETQYF. This chain uses TRBV12-5 with TRBJ2-5; a weak D match, TRBD2 (6 bases). This CDR3 spans 14 amino acids. V gave up 7 bases and J gave up 1 base, with 13 bases separating them. Germline values: CDR1 LGHNT, CDR2 FRNRAP.

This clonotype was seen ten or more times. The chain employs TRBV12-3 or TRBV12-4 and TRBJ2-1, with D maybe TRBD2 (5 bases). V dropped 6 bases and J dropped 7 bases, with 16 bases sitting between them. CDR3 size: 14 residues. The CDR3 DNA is TGTGCCAGCAGCCCGGGTTTCGGGGTGAATGAGCAGTTCTTC. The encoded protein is CASSPGFGVNEQFF.

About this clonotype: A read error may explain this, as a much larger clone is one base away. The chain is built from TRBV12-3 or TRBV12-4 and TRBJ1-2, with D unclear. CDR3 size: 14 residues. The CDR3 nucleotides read TGTGCCAGCAGTTTAGTAGTGGTCCCCTATGGCTACATCTTC. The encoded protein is CASSLVVVPYGYIF.

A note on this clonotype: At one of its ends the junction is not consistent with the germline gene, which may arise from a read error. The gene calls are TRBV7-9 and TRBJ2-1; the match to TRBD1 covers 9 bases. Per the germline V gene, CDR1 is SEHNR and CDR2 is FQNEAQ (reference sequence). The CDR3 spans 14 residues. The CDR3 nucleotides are TGTGCCAGCAGTTCCCCGGGACAGGGATCCAATGAGCAGTTC. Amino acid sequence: CASSSPGQGSNEQF.

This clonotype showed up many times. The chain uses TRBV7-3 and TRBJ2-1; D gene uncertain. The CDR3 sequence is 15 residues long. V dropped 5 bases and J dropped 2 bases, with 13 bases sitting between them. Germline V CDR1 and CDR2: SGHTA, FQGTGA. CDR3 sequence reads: CASSPKASAYNEQFF. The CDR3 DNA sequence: TGTGCCAGCAGCCCGAAAGCGTCCGCCTACAATGAGCAGTTCTTC.

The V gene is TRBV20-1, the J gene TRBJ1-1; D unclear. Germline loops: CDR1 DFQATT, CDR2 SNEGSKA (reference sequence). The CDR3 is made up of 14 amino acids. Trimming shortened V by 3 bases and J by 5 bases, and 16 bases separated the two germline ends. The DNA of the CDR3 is TGCAGTGCTAGCGCTAATCTAATAAGGACTGAAGCTTTCTTT. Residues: CSASANLIRTEAFF.

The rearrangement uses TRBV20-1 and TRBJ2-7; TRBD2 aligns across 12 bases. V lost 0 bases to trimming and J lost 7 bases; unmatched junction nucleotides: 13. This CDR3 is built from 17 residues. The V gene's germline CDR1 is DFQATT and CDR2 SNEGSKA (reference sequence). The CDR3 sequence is CSARDPSASGGEGEQYF. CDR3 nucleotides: TGCAGTGCTAGAGACCCCTCGGCTAGCGGGGGGGAAGGGGAGCAGTACTTC.